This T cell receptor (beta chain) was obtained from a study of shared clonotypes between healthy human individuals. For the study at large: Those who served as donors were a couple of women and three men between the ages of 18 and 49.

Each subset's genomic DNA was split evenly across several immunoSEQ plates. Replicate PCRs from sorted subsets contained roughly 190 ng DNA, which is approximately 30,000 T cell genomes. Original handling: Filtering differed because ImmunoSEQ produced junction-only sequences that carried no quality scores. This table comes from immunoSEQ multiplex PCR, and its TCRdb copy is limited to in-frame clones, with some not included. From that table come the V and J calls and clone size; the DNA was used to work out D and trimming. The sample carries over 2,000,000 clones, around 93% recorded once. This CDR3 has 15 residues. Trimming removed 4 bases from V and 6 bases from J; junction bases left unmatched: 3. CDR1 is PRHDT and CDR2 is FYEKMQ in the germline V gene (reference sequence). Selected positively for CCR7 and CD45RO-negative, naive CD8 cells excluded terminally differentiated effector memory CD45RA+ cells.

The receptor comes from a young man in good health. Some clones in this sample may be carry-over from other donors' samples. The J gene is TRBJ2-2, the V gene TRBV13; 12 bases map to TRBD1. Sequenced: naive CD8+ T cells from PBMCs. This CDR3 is CASSWGQGAPGELFF. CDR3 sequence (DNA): TGTGCCAGCAGCTGGGGACAGGGGGCCCCCGGGGAGCTGTTTTTT.